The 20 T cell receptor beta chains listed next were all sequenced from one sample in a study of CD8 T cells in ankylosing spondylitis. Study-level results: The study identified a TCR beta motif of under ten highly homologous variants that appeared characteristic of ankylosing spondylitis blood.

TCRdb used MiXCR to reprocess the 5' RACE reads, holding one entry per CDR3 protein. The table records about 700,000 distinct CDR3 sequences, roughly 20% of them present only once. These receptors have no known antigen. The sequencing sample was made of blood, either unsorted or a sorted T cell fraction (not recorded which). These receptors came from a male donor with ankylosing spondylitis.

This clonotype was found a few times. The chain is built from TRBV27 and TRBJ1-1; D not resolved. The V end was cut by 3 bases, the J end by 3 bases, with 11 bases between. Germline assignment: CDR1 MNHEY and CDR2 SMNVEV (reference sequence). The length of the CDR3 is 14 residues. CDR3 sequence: CASSFNGHYTEAFF. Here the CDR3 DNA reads TGTGCCAGCAGTTTCAACGGCCACTACACTGAAGCTTTCTTT.

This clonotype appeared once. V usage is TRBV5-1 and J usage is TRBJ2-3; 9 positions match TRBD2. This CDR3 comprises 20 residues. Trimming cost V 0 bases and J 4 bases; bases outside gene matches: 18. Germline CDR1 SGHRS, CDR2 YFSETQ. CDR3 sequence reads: CASSLVSSGGLSRFPDTQYF. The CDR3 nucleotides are TGCGCCAGCAGCTTGGTATCCAGCGGGGGGCTCAGTAGGTTTCCAGATACGCAGTATTTT.

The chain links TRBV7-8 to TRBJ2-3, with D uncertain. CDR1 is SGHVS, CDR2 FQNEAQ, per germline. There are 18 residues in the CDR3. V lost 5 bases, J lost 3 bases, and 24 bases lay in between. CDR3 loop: CASSPRFAVAVGTDTQYF. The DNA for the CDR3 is TGTGCCAGCAGCCCCCGGTTTGCGGTGGCGGTGGGGACAGATACGCAGTATTTT.

The CDR3 sequence: CASSLRGSTYNEQFF. The DNA of the CDR3 is TGTGCCAGCAGCTTACGTGGGAGCACCTACAATGAGCAGTTCTTC. The rearrangement joins TRBV7-2 to TRBJ2-1, with D perhaps matching TRBD2 (5 bases). The CDR3 contains 15 residues. V gave up 2 bases and J gave up 2 bases, with 10 bases separating them. Per the germline V gene, CDR1 is SGHTA and CDR2 is FQGNSA.

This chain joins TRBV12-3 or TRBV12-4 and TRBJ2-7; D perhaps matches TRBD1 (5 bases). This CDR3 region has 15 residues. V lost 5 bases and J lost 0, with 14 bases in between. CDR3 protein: CASSPIVQGSYEQYF. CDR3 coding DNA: TGTGCCAGCAGTCCGATCGTCCAGGGCTCCTACGAGCAGTACTTC.

The CDR3 spells CASSGGTSKVTGELFF. DNA of the CDR3: TGTGCCAGCAGCGGCGGGACTAGCAAGGTTACCGGGGAGCTGTTTTTT. V usage is TRBV9 and J usage is TRBJ2-2; 9 bases align to TRBD2. The V segment lost 3 bases and the J segment 5 bases; nucleotides outside the gene matches: 8. The CDR3 is made up of 16 amino acids. Germline V lookup: CDR1 SGDLS, CDR2 YYNGEE.

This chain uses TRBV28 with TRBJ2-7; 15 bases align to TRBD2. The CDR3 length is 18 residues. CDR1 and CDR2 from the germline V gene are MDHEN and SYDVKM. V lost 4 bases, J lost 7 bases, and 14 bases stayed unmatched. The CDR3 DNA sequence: TGTGCCAGCAGTTCGGTCAGGGGACTAGCGGGAGGCTCCTGGGAGCAGTACTTC. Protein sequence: CASSSVRGLAGGSWEQYF.

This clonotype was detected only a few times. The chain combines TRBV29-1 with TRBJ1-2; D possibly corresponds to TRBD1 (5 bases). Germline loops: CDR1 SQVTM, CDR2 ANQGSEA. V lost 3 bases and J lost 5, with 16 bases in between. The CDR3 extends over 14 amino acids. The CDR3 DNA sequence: TGCAGCGTTGATGGGGCCAGAGGGCCGTATGGCTACACCTTC. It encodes CSVDGARGPYGYTF.

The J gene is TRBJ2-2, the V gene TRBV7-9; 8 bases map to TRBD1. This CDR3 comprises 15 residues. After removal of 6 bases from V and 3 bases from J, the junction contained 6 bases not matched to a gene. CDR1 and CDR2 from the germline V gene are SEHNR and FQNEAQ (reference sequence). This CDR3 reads CASRRTGSDTGELFF. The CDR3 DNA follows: TGTGCCAGCAGACGGACAGGGTCCGACACCGGGGAGCTGTTTTTT.

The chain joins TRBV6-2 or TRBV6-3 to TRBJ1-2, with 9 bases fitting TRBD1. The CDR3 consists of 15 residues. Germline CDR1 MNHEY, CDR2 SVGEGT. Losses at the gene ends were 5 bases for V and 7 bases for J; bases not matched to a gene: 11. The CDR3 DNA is TGTGCCAGCAGTCCTTCAAGACAGGGGGTCCTTGGCTACACCTTC. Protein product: CASSPSRQGVLGYTF.

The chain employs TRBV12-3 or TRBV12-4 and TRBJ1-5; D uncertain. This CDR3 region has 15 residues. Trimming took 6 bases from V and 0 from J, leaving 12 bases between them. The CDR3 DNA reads TGTGCCAGCAGACCGGGTGGCCATAGCAATCAGCCCCAGCATTTT. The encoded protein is CASRPGGHSNQPQHF.

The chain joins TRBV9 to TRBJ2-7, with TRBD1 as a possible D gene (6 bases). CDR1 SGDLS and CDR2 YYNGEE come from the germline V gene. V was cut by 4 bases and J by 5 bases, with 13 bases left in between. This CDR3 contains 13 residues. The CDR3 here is CASSPTGFDEQYF. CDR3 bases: TGTGCCAGCAGCCCCACAGGGTTCGACGAGCAGTACTTC.

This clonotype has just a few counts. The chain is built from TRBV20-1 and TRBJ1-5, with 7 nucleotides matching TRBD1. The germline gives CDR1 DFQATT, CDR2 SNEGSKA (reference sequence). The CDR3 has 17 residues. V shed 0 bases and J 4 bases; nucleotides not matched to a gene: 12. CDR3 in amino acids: CSARDRTGVLRNQPQHF. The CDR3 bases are TGCAGTGCTAGAGATCGGACAGGAGTTTTACGGAATCAGCCCCAGCATTTT.

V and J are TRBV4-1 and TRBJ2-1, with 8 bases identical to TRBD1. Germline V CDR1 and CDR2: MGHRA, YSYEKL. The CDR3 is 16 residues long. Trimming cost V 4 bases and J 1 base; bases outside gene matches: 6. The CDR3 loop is CASSPEGQGSYNEQFF. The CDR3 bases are TGCGCCAGCAGCCCTGAAGGACAGGGATCCTACAATGAGCAGTTCTTC.

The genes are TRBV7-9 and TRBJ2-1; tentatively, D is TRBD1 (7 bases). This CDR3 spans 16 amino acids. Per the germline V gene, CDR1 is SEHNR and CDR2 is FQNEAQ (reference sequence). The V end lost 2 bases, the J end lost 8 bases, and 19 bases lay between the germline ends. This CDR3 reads CASSLRTGEVHDEQFF. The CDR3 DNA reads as TGTGCCAGCAGCTTAAGAACAGGGGAGGTTCACGATGAGCAGTTCTTC.

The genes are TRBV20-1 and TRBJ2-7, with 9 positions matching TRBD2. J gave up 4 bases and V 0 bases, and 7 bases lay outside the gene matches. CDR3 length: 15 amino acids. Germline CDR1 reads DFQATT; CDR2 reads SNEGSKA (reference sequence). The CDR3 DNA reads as TGCAGTGCTAGAGATCGGGCGGGGGGGTTGTACGAGCAGTACTTC. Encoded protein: CSARDRAGGLYEQYF.

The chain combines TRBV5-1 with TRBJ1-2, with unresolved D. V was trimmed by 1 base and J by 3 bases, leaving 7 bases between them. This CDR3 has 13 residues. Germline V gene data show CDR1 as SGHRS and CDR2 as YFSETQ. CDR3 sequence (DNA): TGCGCCAGCAGCTTGAGCAACGACTATGGCTACACCTTC. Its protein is CASSLSNDYGYTF. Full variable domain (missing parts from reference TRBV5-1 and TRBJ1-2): KAGVTQTPRYLIKTRGQQVTLSCSPISGHRSVSWYQQTPGQGLQFLFEYFSETQRNKGNFPGRFSGRQFSNSRSEMNVSTLELGDSALYLCASSLSNDYGYTFGSGTRLTVV.

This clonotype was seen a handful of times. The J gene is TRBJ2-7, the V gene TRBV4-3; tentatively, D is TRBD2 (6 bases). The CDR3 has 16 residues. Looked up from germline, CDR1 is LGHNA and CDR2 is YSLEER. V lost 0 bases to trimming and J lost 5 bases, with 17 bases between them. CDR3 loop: CASSQDLTGDFNEQYF. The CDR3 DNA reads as TGCGCCAGCAGCCAAGATTTAACGGGAGACTTCAACGAGCAGTACTTC.

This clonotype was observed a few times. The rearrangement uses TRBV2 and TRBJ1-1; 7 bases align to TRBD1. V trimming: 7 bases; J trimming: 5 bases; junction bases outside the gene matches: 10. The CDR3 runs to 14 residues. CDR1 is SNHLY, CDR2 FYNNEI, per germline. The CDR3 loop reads CASMIQGWGTEAFF. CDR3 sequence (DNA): TGTGCCAGCATGATACAGGGGTGGGGGACTGAAGCTTTCTTT.

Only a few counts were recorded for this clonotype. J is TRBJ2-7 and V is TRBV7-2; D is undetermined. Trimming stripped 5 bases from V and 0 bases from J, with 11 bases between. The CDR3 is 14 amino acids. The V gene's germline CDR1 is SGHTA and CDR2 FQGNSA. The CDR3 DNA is TGTGCCAGCAGCCCCGTTTTGAGCTCCTACGAGCAGTACTTC. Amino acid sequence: CASSPVLSSYEQYF.